This T cell receptor beta chain was identified during a study of post-analysis software for immune sequencing data. Per the germline V gene, CDR1 is MNHEY and CDR2 is SVGAGI. The CDR3 contains 16 residues. Trimming removed 0 bases from V and 0 bases from J, with 9 bases in between. Prepared TCR beta cDNA libraries contained unique molecular identifiers. The authors obtained about 520,000 cDNA molecules from approximately 1 to 10 million T cells. Via MiXCR, TCRdb re-called the PCR reads, giving one row per CDR3 protein. This table holds about 160,000 distinct CDR3 sequences, roughly 34% found once. Study-level points and caveats: The F measure placed samples prepared in the same batch into strongly shared clusters. TRBV segments more frequent in patients than in controls numbered roughly 5 and included TRBV5-6, TRBV5-1 and TRBV20-1. For normalized Chao1 diversity, multiple sclerosis patients scored significantly lower than controls did.

The table lists this clonotype with a few counts. Antigen: not known. The J gene is TRBJ2-1, the V gene TRBV6-5; D not resolved. Sample: blood, taken after autologous hematopoietic stem cell transplantation. The receptor comes from a girl aged 5 to 17 with multiple sclerosis. CDR3 in amino acids: CASSYSVRSSYNEQFF. The CDR3 region has the DNA TGTGCCAGCAGTTACTCGGTTAGGTCCTCCTACAATGAGCAGTTCTTC.